What follows are 14 T cell receptor beta chains derived from one specimen sequenced in a study of T-cell reconstitution after alpha-beta-depleted transplantation in children. The library targeted TCRbeta and was prepared with unique molecular identifiers. TCRdb ran MiXCR on the PCR reads and lists one entry per CDR3 protein. The table lists around 580,000 distinct CDR3 sequences, 20% to 25% of them singletons, with roughly 13% in the top ten. The sequencing used PBMCs, mostly from graft donor cells, collected 360 days after TCRalphabeta/CD19-depleted stem cell transplant. The receptors were sampled from a boy less than two years old who had a stem cell transplant for acute myeloid leukemia, so the T cells may come from the graft donor.

This clonotype was detected many times. The chain is built from TRBV29-1 and TRBJ1-2; D might be TRBD1 (5 bases). The V gene lost 5 bases and the J gene lost 8 bases, with 15 bases spanning the gap. This CDR3 has 12 amino acids. Germline assignment: CDR1 SQVTM and CDR2 ANQGSEA. In DNA, the CDR3 is TGCAGCGTTTCCACCGGGACCCAAGGCTACACCTTC. Translated: CSVSTGTQGYTF.

The chain joins TRBV10-3 to TRBJ2-2; TRBD1 matches 9 bases. V dropped 0 bases and J dropped 1; count of bases not matched to a gene: 0. CDR3 length: 16 amino acids. The V gene's germline CDR1 is ENHRY and CDR2 SYGVKD. DNA for the CDR3: TGTGCCATCAGTGAGTCGGGACAGGGGAACACCGGGGAGCTGTTTTTT. This sequence encodes CAISESGQGNTGELFF.

Ten or more counts support this clonotype. The chain employs TRBV5-5 and TRBJ1-1; no reliable D call. Trimming shortened V by 0 bases and J by 6 bases, and 15 bases separated the two germline ends. CDR1 is SGHKS and CDR2 is YYEKEE in the germline V gene (reference sequence). The CDR3 consists of 15 residues. CDR3 nucleotides: TGTGCCAGCAGCTTGGCCCTGGGCCATCTAGCTGAAGCTTTCTTT. As protein: CASSLALGHLAEAFF.

This chain links TRBV21-1 with TRBJ2-6; whether TRBD1, the table's D call, matches the DNA was not checked. TRBV21-1 is described as a pseudogene. This CDR3 contains 16 residues. This CDR3 reads CASWGQRHSGANVLTF. In DNA, the CDR3 is TGTGCCAGCTGGGGACAACGCCACTCTGGGGCCAACGTCCTGACTTTC.

The rearrangement links TRBV30 to TRBJ2-7; D remains unclear. Trimming pared 3 bases from V and 2 bases from J, leaving 5 bases between. CDR1 is GTSNPN, CDR2 SVGIG, per germline (reference sequence). CDR3 length: 11 amino acids. The CDR3 spells CAWRLAYEQYF. DNA for the CDR3: TGTGCCTGGAGACTCGCCTACGAGCAGTACTTC.

V is TRBV20-1 and J is TRBJ1-1, with no clear D. CDR3 length: 14 amino acids. Germline assignment: CDR1 DFQATT and CDR2 SNEGSKA (reference sequence). Trimming took off 1 base at V and 0 bases at J, with 9 bases between the two ends. CDR3 in DNA: TGCAGTGCTAGAGTCCCAGCTATGAACACTGAAGCTTTCTTT. This encodes CSARVPAMNTEAFF.

This rearrangement joins TRBV18 to TRBJ2-2; the D call may be TRBD1 or TRBD2 (5 bases each). The CDR3 has 15 amino acids. Germline V gene lookup returns CDR1 KGHSH and CDR2 LQKENI. The V and J ends lost 3 bases and 6 bases respectively, with 14 bases between them. The CDR3 sequence is CASSPDVMGPGELFF. DNA for the CDR3: TGTGCCAGCTCACCCGACGTTATGGGACCCGGGGAGCTGTTTTTT. Full variable domain (rest looked up from reference TRBV18 and TRBJ2-2): NAGVMQNPRHLVRRRGQEARLRCSPMKGHSHVYWYRQLPEEGLKFMVYLQKENIIDESGMPKERFSAEFPKEGPSILRIQQVVRGDSAAYFCASSPDVMGPGELFFGEGSRLTVL.

V and J are TRBV7-8 and TRBJ2-5, with TRBD2 matching 7 bases. CDR1 and CDR2 (germline): SGHVS, FQNEAQ. This CDR3 is 16 amino acids long. V was pared by 5 bases and J by 1 base, with 10 bases of the junction left unmatched. The CDR3 is CASSPVSGMGQETQYF. The CDR3 nucleotides are TGTGCCAGCAGCCCTGTGAGCGGGATGGGCCAAGAGACCCAGTACTTC. Full variable domain (outside the CDR3, taken from reference TRBV7-8 and TRBJ2-5): GAGVSQSPRYKVAKRGQDVALRCDPISGHVSLFWYQQALGQGPEFLTYFQNEAQLDKSGLPSDRFFAERPEGSVSTLKIQRTQQEDSAVYLCASSPVSGMGQETQYFGPGTRLLVL.

This clonotype was detected ten times or more. The chain employs TRBV20-1 and TRBJ2-1; TRBD2 matches 10 bases. The germline V gene encodes CDR1 DFQATT and CDR2 SNEGSKA (reference sequence). The CDR3 extends over 15 amino acids. V shed 5 bases and J 6 bases; nucleotides not matched to a gene: 10. This CDR3 reads CSAPEPKRGGNEQFF. The CDR3 bases are TGCAGTGCTCCTGAGCCCAAGCGGGGGGGCAATGAGCAGTTCTTC.

This clonotype showed up many times. CDR3 in amino acids: CASSGGGSYNEQFF. As DNA, the CDR3 is TGCGCCAGCAGTGGGGGCGGGTCCTACAATGAGCAGTTCTTC. The rearrangement links TRBV5-1 to TRBJ2-1; a possible D gene is TRBD1 (6 bases). Germline assignment: CDR1 SGHRS and CDR2 YFSETQ. The CDR3 consists of 14 residues. V lost 5 bases, J lost 1 base, and 10 bases lay in between.

A few counts support this clonotype. This sequence joins TRBV7-2 and TRBJ2-7; a weak D match, TRBD2 (6 bases). The V and J ends lost 1 base and 5 bases respectively, with 12 bases between them. The CDR3 sequence is 14 residues long. Germline V gene sequence: CDR1 SGHTA, CDR2 FQGNSA. The CDR3, as DNA: TGTGCCAGCAGCTTAGTCACTAGCAACGACGAGCAGTACTTC. It translates to CASSLVTSNDEQYF.

The chain couples TRBV20-1 to TRBJ2-5, with 10 bases aligning to TRBD2. J was trimmed by 5 bases and V by 3 bases; bases with no gene match: 3. CDR1 is DFQATT and CDR2 is SNEGSKA in the germline V gene (reference sequence). The CDR3 consists of 13 residues. CDR3 sequence: CSARILAGETQYF. The CDR3, as DNA: TGCAGTGCTAGGATACTAGCGGGGGAGACCCAGTACTTC.

This clonotype was detected many times. This chain uses TRBV20-1 with TRBJ2-1, with TRBD1 matching over 7 bases. Germline V gene data show CDR1 as DFQATT and CDR2 as SNEGSKA (reference sequence). V shed 6 bases and J 5 bases; nucleotides not matched to a gene: 10. The CDR3 covers 14 residues. The CDR3 loop is CSAASGTENNEQFF. In DNA form, the CDR3 reads TGCAGTGCCGCCTCCGGGACAGAAAACAATGAGCAGTTCTTC.

This clonotype has just a few counts. V is TRBV12-3 or TRBV12-4 and J is TRBJ1-1, with a weak D call TRBD1 (5 bases). Trimming stripped 6 bases from V and 1 base from J, with 9 bases between. The CDR3 runs 13 residues. CDR3 DNA sequence: TGTGCCAGCAGGGCGACAGAGAACACTGAAGCTTTCTTT. Translation: CASRATENTEAFF.